This entry concerns a single T cell receptor beta chain. What it binds is unknown. The data derive from a study of CD8 T cell repertoires and HIV-1 epitope variants. Overall study context: Epitopes were three Gag families plus Nef HW9 and YT9. Autologous T cell-negative cells served as antigen-presenting cells in equal numbers. 1M T cells were kept uncultured as a baseline. Findings and limits, study-wide: About ten TCR beta clonotypes were antigen-specific, six apparently recognizing autologous or escape variants.

The data were produced by immunoSEQ multiplex PCR, yet TCRdb's version contains in-frame clones alone and is incomplete. The table has around 5,900 clones, 66% seen once. The V gene's germline CDR1 is MNHEY and CDR2 SMNVEV (reference sequence). The CDR3 spans 14 residues. The trim removed 8 bases at V and 1 base at J, leaving 3 bases unmatched. The sequencing sample was made of cultured CD8+ T cells derived from PBMCs. This sequence originates from a male donor with HIV. The V gene is TRBV27, the J gene TRBJ2-5, with 11 nucleotides matching TRBD1. DNA for the CDR3: TGTGCCAGCTGGGACAGGGGGTTCCAAGAGACCCAGTACTTC. It encodes CASWDRGFQETQYF.